Presented here are 10 T cell receptor beta chains from one specimen sequenced in a study of tumor-infiltrating lymphocytes in primary liver carcinoma. From roughly 0.45 ug total RNA, TCR beta cDNA was generated with a primer in the constant region. The TCR beta library was amplified through three nested multiplex PCR rounds in a modified ARM-PCR procedure. Forward primers for TRBV1-TRBV30 and a C-beta reverse primer served the first two PCR rounds, at approximately 10 cycles each. TCRdb re-called the multiplex PCR reads with MiXCR, one entry per CDR3 protein. The sample consists of about 180,000 distinct CDR3 sequences, 50% to 75% of them appearing once. The source of the blood RNA was unsorted whole blood, and germline DNA was extracted as well. The sequencing sample was made of peripheral blood. Source of these receptors: a man aged 35 to 55 with primary liver carcinoma and hepatitis B virus infection.

CDR3 in amino acids: CASSLGTGGYNEQFF. The DNA for the CDR3 is TGTGCCAGCAGCCTCGGGACAGGGGGATACAATGAGCAGTTCTTC. This chain joins TRBV14 and TRBJ2-1, with TRBD1 identical over 11 bases. Trimming cost V 4 bases and J 4 bases; bases outside gene matches: 3. The CDR3 extends over 15 amino acids. The germline V gene encodes CDR1 SGHDN and CDR2 FVKESK.

This clonotype was picked up many times. The chain recombines TRBV11-2 with TRBJ2-5, with TRBD1 as a possible D gene (6 bases). CDR3 length equals 14 residues. Trimming shortened V by 4 bases and J by 5 bases, and 14 bases separated the two germline ends. The germline CDR1 and CDR2 sequences are SGHAT and FQNNGV. CDR3 region: CASSSWTQGETQYF. For the CDR3, the DNA is TGTGCCAGCAGCTCCTGGACTCAGGGGGAGACCCAGTACTTC. Together with reference TRBV11-2 and TRBJ2-5, the CDR3 gives the full variable domain: EAGVAQSPRYKIIEKRQSVAFWCNPISGHATLYWYQQILGQGPKLLIQFQNNGVVDDSQLPKDRFSAERLKGVDSTLKIQPAKLEDSAVYLCASSSWTQGETQYFGPGTRLLVL.

This sequence joins TRBV4-1 and TRBJ2-7; 12 nucleotides line up with TRBD1. Germline CDR1 is MGHRA and CDR2 is YSYEKL. The CDR3 covers 16 residues. The J segment lost 8 bases and the V segment lost 0 bases, leaving 8 bases of the junction unmatched. In nucleotides, the CDR3 is TGCGCCAGCAGCCAAGAACCGGGACAGGGGGCGGGCAAGCAGTACTTC. This sequence encodes CASSQEPGQGAGKQYF.

With regard to this clonotype: This is likely a read error, given that the CDR3 carries no conserved phenylalanine or tryptophan at its end. The chain has TRBV11-2 and TRBJ2-1, with 8 bases fitting TRBD2. Germline V gene sequence: CDR1 SGHAT, CDR2 FQNNGV. The CDR3 loop spans 18 amino acids. CDR3 DNA: TGTGCCAGCAGCCCACCGCCGCACGCGGGAGGAAGATACAATGGGCAGTTCCTC. This translates into CASSPPPHAGGRYNGQFL.

Ten or more counts support this clonotype. CDR3 nucleotide sequence: TGTGCCAGCACCCCGGGACAGGGCTCTACTGGGGCCAACGTCCTGACTTTC. Protein: CASTPGQGSTGANVLTF. V usage is TRBV6-5 and J usage is TRBJ2-6; 9 bases line up with TRBD1. The CDR3 is 17 amino acids. Germline V gene lookup returns CDR1 MNHEY and CDR2 SVGAGI. The ends lost 7 bases at V and 2 bases at J; junction bases unmatched: 9.

The chain employs TRBV6-5 and TRBJ2-3; the D gene is possibly TRBD2 (7 bases). CDR1 and CDR2 (germline): MNHEY, SVGAGI. The V end was cut by 4 bases, the J end by 2 bases, with 13 bases between. This CDR3 has 15 residues. CDR3 residues: CASSLGGLPTDTQYF. The CDR3 DNA is TGTGCCAGCAGTTTGGGGGGGCTCCCCACAGATACGCAGTATTTT.

About this clonotype itself: One end of the junction varies from germline; a read error may be responsible. J is TRBJ2-6 and V is TRBV4-1; D is unresolved. The CDR3 has 17 amino acids. Germline V gene data show CDR1 as MGHRA and CDR2 as YSYEKL. The CDR3 sequence: CASSQGPGANGANVLTF. The CDR3 DNA is TGTGCCAGCAGCCAAGGTCCAGGAGCCAATGGGGCCAACGTCCTGACTTTC.

Worth noting for this clonotype: One junction end disagrees with the germline gene, perhaps due to a read error. The chain uses TRBV12-3 or TRBV12-4 and TRBJ2-6; 10 bases fit TRBD1. This CDR3 is 18 amino acids long. The CDR3 loop reads CATSLGTGVLYGANVLTF. For the CDR3, the DNA is TGTGCCACCAGTTTGGGGACAGGGGTTCTCTATGGGGCCAACGTCCTGACTTTC.

A remark on this clonotype: It may be a read error: a sequence one base away is much more abundant. The chain has TRBV11-1 and TRBJ2-1, with TRBD2 identical over 7 bases. The junction had 13 bases not matched to a gene; V was cut back by 7 bases and J by 4 bases. CDR3 length: 16 residues. CDR1 SGHAT and CDR2 FQDESV come from the germline V gene (reference sequence). The CDR3 DNA sequence: TGTGCCAGCAACTTTGGGGCGGGAGTGGTGTACAATGAGCAGTTCTTC. It codes for CASNFGAGVVYNEQFF.

With respect to this clonotype: A read error may account for a junction end that differs from germline. The chain is built from TRBV7-6 and TRBJ2-6, with TRBD1 as a possible D gene (6 bases). Germline V gene data show CDR1 as SGHVS and CDR2 as FNYEAQ. CDR3 length: 18 amino acids. CDR3 amino acids: CAGSYLQGDLAGANVLTF. DNA for the CDR3: TGTGCCGGCAGCTACTTACAGGGAGATCTGGCTGGGGCCAACGTCCTGACTTTC.